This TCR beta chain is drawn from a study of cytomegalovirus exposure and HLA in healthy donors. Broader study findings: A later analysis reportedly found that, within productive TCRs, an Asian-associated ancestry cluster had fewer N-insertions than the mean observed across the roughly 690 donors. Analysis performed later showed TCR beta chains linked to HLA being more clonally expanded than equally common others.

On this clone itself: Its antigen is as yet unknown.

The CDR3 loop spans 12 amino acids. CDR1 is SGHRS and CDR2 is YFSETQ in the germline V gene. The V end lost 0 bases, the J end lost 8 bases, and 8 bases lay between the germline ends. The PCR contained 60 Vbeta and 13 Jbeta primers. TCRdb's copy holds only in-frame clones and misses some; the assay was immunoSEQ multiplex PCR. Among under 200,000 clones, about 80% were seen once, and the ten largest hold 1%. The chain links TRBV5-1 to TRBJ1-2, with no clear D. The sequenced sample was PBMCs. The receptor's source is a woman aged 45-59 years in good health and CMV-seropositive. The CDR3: CASSLGAGGYTF. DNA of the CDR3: TGCGCCAGCAGCTTGGGGGCGGGCGGCTACACCTTC.